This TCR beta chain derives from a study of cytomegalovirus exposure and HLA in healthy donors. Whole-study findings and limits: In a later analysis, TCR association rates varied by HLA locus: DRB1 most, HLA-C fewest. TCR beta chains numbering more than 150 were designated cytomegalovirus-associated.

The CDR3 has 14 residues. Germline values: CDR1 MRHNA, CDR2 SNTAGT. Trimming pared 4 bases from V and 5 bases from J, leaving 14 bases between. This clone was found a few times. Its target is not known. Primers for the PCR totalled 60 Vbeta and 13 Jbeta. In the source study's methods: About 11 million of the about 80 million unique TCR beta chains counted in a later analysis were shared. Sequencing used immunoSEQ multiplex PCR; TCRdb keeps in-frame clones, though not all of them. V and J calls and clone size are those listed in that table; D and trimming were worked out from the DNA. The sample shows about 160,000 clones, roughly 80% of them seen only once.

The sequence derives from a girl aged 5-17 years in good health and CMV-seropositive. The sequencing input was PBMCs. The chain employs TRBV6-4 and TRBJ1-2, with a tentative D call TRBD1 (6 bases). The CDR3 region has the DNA TGTGCCAGCAGTGCAGGGGTCCTGGGATATGGCTACACCTTC. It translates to CASSAGVLGYGYTF.